The clone carrying this TCR beta chain was recorded only once. Its matching antigen is unknown. The protocol was immunoSEQ multiplex PCR, while the TCRdb copy is restricted to in-frame clones and leaves out a portion. The sample includes some 15,000 clones, 72% of them seen just once. This entry comes from a study of somatic mutations in cytotoxic T cells in rheumatoid arthritis. Regarding the study as a whole: In the expanded CD8+ clones, the antigen targets remained unknown. With age, CD8+ clonality increased in rheumatoid arthritis patients, whereas no such increase appeared in healthy controls. Age-matched healthy controls and rheumatoid arthritis patients had CD8+ T-cell clonality that did not differ significantly. With about 60 patients examined, about eight had a largest CD8+ clone exceeding 20% of CD8+ cells.

In germline, CDR1 is PRHDT, CDR2 FYEKMQ (reference sequence). The CDR3 length is 11 residues. V dropped 0 bases and J dropped 7 bases, with 3 bases sitting between them. The TCR comes from an adult with rheumatoid arthritis. Sequences were obtained from CD8+ T cells sorted from blood. The J gene is TRBJ1-1, the V gene TRBV13; D is unclear. This chain's CDR3 is CASSLGYEAFF. The DNA for the CDR3 is TGTGCCAGCAGCTTAGGCTATGAAGCTTTCTTT.